Each of the 8 T cell receptor beta chains below was sequenced from the same sample in a study of beta chain features in type 1 diabetes (dated by TCRdb to the late 2010s). Library construction relied on the immunoSEQ multiplex PCR assay. The entire isolated RNA was reverse transcribed using the High Capacity cDNA Reverse Transcription Kit, and thus expressed TCRB transcripts were sequenced. The clones in this table, taken by TCRdb from immuneACCESS, are in-frame only. Not every clone is retained; where verified, under half of the shortfall comes from an unresolved V gene, and the cause of the rest is unknown. This sample is represented by 90,000 to 110,000 clones; roughly 40% of them were singletons. Over 0.05% of the sample comes from the top ten. Sequencing was carried out using stem cell memory CD4+ T cells from blood. What this sample's cell subset or site label stands for: stem cell-like memory CD4+ T cells. Receptors were obtained from a woman aged 18-30 years in good health.

The V and J genes are TRBV6-5 and TRBJ2-4; unclear D gene. Between the trimmed V and J ends, which lost 6 bases and 3 bases, there was a span of 9 bases. This CDR3 spans 13 amino acids. The germline CDR1 and CDR2 sequences are MNHEY and SVGAGI. In nucleotides, the CDR3 is TGTGCCAGCAGACAGAGTAACAAAAACATTCAGTACTTC. Translation gives CASRQSNKNIQYF.

This sequence joins TRBV5-4 and TRBJ2-2; 8 bases map to TRBD2. Germline-derived CDR1 and CDR2 are SGHNT and YYREEE (reference sequence). V was pared by 4 bases and J by 4 bases, with 9 bases of the junction left unmatched. This CDR3 contains 16 residues. The DNA of the CDR3 is TGTGCCAGCAGCGTGCTGAGCGGGAGTGTCACCGGGGAGCTGTTTTTT. The encoded protein is CASSVLSGSVTGELFF. Supplemented by reference TRBV5-4 and TRBJ2-2, the full variable domain reads ETGVTQSPTHLIKTRGQQVTLRCSSQSGHNTVSWYQQALGQGPQFIFQYYREEENGRGNFPPRFSGLQFPNYSSELNVNALELDDSALYLCASSVLSGSVTGELFFGEGSRLTVL.

The sample holds a few counts of this clone. V usage is TRBV29-1 and J usage is TRBJ2-1; TRBD2 is a possible D gene (6 bases). CDR1 SQVTM and CDR2 ANQGSEA come from the germline V gene. The CDR3 runs to 13 residues. Trimming shortened V by 6 bases and J by 6 bases, and 15 bases separated the two germline ends. The CDR3 region is CSVGGGGSNEQFF. Here the CDR3 DNA reads TGCAGCGTCGGGGGAGGAGGGTCCAATGAGCAGTTCTTC.

This clone came up a few times. V gene TRBV27 combines with J gene TRBJ1-4; 7 bases align to TRBD1. Trimming cost V 5 bases and J 4 bases; bases outside gene matches: 4. The germline CDR1 and CDR2 sequences are MNHEY and SMNVEV (reference sequence). This CDR3 comprises 14 residues. The CDR3: CASSPRQGNEKLFF. The CDR3 region has the DNA TGTGCCAGCAGTCCCCGACAGGGTAATGAAAAACTGTTTTTT.

The chain employs TRBV18 and TRBJ2-2; 8 bases agree with TRBD2. This CDR3 is 16 amino acids long. V lost 1 base, J lost 5 bases, and 6 bases stayed unmatched. CDR1 KGHSH and CDR2 LQKENI come from the germline V gene. The CDR3 loop is CASSPQPGGPTGELFF. DNA for the CDR3: TGTGCCAGCTCACCACAGCCGGGAGGGCCGACCGGGGAGCTGTTTTTT.

This clone was observed a few times. The rearrangement links TRBV7-3 to TRBJ2-1; TRBD2 might be the D (5 bases). CDR3 length equals 16 residues. Trimming removed 1 base from V and 5 bases from J, with 15 bases in between. The V gene's germline CDR1 is SGHTA and CDR2 FQGTGA. CDR3 protein: CASSLSGRVPDNEQFF. As DNA, the CDR3 is TGTGCCAGCAGCTTAAGCGGGCGGGTGCCCGACAATGAGCAGTTCTTC.

In its sample, this clone was seen a few times. V usage is TRBV4-1 and J usage is TRBJ2-7, with TRBD1 matching 7 bases. This CDR3 comprises 15 residues. The V gene's germline CDR1 is MGHRA and CDR2 YSYEKL. V shed 1 base, J shed 1 base, and the junction held 4 bases outside the gene matches. CDR3 loop: CASSQGPRGSYEQYF. DNA for the CDR3: TGCGCCAGCAGCCAAGGCCCCAGGGGGTCCTACGAGCAGTACTTC.

V gene TRBV4-1 combines with J gene TRBJ2-7; a possible D gene is TRBD2 (6 bases). Germline V gene lookup returns CDR1 MGHRA and CDR2 YSYEKL. Trimming left V 4 bases short and J 3 bases short, with 16 bases between. The CDR3 runs 15 residues. CDR3 region: CASSRKPLGGYEQYF. The CDR3 nucleotides are TGCGCCAGCAGCCGCAAACCTTTGGGGGGCTACGAGCAGTACTTC.